These T cell receptor beta chains were read from a single sample in a study of shared clonotypes between healthy human individuals. Method: immunoSEQ multiplex PCR; TCRdb's copy keeps in-frame clones and lacks some. This table holds over a million clones, 95% to 99% found once. Sequenced sample: naive CD4+ T cells sorted from blood. All receptors derive from a man younger than 45 in good health. CDR3s include the opening cysteine and the closing phenylalanine or tryptophan. Each record gives: D gene, J gene, clone size, V gene, CDR3 DNA, CDR3 protein. D genes are given only for firm matches. Clone size, where shown, is once, few, many, or a class for clones that have expanded.

-,TRBJ2-2,-,TRBV21-1,TGTGCCAGCAGCGCTCCGTCCGACAGGGTAGGGGAGCTGTTTTTT,CASSAPSDRVGELFF
TRBD1,TRBJ1-2,-,TRBV6-5,TGTGCCAGCAGTAAGACAGGGAGGAACTATGGCTACACCTTC,CASSKTGRNYGYTF
-,TRBJ2-7,once,TRBV18,TGTGCCAGCTCACCAGGGGTTACGTCCTACGAGCAGTACTTC,CASSPGVTSYEQYF
TRBD2,TRBJ2-7,-,TRBV5-1,TGCGCCAGCAGCTTGAGACTAGCGGGAGGTGGACCCTACGAGCAGTACTTC,CASSLRLAGGGPYEQYF
-,TRBJ2-1,once,TRBV18,TGTGCCAGCTCACCACAGGGCTCCTACAATGAGCAGTTCTTC,CASSPQGSYNEQFF
-,TRBJ1-5,-,TRBV6-1,TGTGCCAGCAGACAGGGTTTAAGGGATCAGCCCCAGCATTTT,CASRQGLRDQPQHF
-,TRBJ2-7,-,TRBV29-1,TGCAGCGGTGGGCCGAGCGTGGGGGAGCAGTACTTC,CSGGPSVGEQYF
TRBD2,TRBJ2-3,-,TRBV7-2,TGTGCCAGCAGCTTTGCTAGCGGAGCCTACAGCACAGATACGCAGTATTTT,CASSFASGAYSTDTQYF
-,TRBJ1-1,-,TRBV28,TGTGCCAGCAGTTTACAGGGGCTTCCCTACACTGAAGCTTTCTTT,CASSLQGLPYTEAFF
-,TRBJ2-3,-,TRBV18,TGTGCCAGCTCTTTACAGGGACCCCTTAGCACAGATACGCAGTATTTT,CASSLQGPLSTDTQYF
TRBD1,TRBJ1-5,-,TRBV10-3,TGTGCCATCAGGGGAGAGGGGGACAGGGGCCGCAATCAGCCCCAGCATTTT,CAIRGEGDRGRNQPQHF